Below, 20 T cell receptor beta chains from the same sample are listed, as sequenced in a study of cytomegalovirus exposure and HLA in healthy donors. The PCR had 60 Vbeta and 13 Jbeta primers. The assay was immunoSEQ multiplex PCR, and TCRdb's table has in-frame clones only and misses some. Of over 80,000 clones listed, about 80% are singletons. Material: PBMCs. These receptors all come from a man aged 55 to 70 in good health and CMV-seropositive.

The CDR3 region is CASSLAIGTGEETQYF. DNA for the CDR3: TGCGCCAGCAGCTTGGCGATCGGAACAGGGGAAGAGACCCAGTACTTC. This chain joins TRBV5-1 and TRBJ2-5; the match to TRBD1 covers 7 bases. The germline gives CDR1 SGHRS, CDR2 YFSETQ. V dropped 0 bases and J dropped 3; count of bases not matched to a gene: 8. The CDR3 has 16 amino acids.

The chain couples TRBV5-1 to TRBJ1-2; maybe TRBD1 (5 bases). This CDR3 has 12 residues. Trimming cost V 3 bases and J 6 bases, with 9 bases left between them. CDR1 and CDR2 (germline): SGHRS, YFSETQ. CDR3 sequence: CASSYSGDGYTF. CDR3 in DNA: TGCGCCAGCAGCTACTCGGGGGATGGCTACACCTTC.

J is TRBJ2-1 and V is TRBV19, with D perhaps TRBD1 (7 bases). The CDR3 covers 14 residues. V lost 4 bases, J lost 5 bases, and 12 bases lay in between. Germline assignment: CDR1 LNHDA and CDR2 SQIVND (reference sequence). CDR3 sequence: CASSTQGGHNEQFF. As DNA, the CDR3 is TGTGCCAGTAGTACCCAGGGGGGTCACAATGAGCAGTTCTTC.

The gene calls are TRBV4-2 and TRBJ1-4, with D unresolved. The CDR3 is made up of 15 amino acids. Trimming pared 2 bases from V and 6 bases from J, leaving 13 bases between. CDR1 is LGHNA and CDR2 is YNFKEQ in the germline V gene. CDR3 sequence (DNA): TGTGCCAGCAGCCAACAGACTAAGGGAGATGAAAAACTGTTTTTT. It encodes CASSQQTKGDEKLFF.

This chain joins TRBV27 and TRBJ1-4, with D possibly being TRBD1 (5 bases). Germline CDR1 reads MNHEY; CDR2 reads SMNVEV (reference sequence). This CDR3 comprises 17 residues. V was trimmed by 2 bases and J by 0 bases, leaving 13 bases between them. CDR3 nucleotides: TGTGCCAGCAGTTTAGACAGATCCGACCCAACTAATGAAAAACTGTTTTTT. This encodes CASSLDRSDPTNEKLFF.

This clone was observed once. This chain joins TRBV7-6 and TRBJ1-2; 8 bases match TRBD1. CDR1 and CDR2 (germline): SGHVS, FNYEAQ. The CDR3 covers 14 residues. V trimming: 1 base; J trimming: 6 bases; junction bases outside the gene matches: 4. Written as DNA, the CDR3 is TGTGCCAGCAGCTTAGAGGACAGGGAGGATGGCTACACCTTC. As protein: CASSLEDREDGYTF.

This rearrangement joins TRBV6-1 to TRBJ1-6; a possible D gene is TRBD1 (5 bases). Germline CDR1 MNHNS, CDR2 SASEGT. The germline V and J ends were trimmed by 5 bases and 12 bases, with 17 bases remaining between them. This CDR3 region has 14 residues. The CDR3 reads CASSKIGQGGPLHF. In DNA, the CDR3 is TGTGCCAGCAGTAAGATCGGGCAGGGCGGACCCCTCCACTTT.

The chain recombines TRBV5-4 with TRBJ1-3; 7 bases align to TRBD1. The CDR3 sequence is 16 residues long. The V gene's germline CDR1 is SGHNT and CDR2 YYREEE (reference sequence). Trimming took 5 bases from V and 1 from J; bases not matched to a gene: 9. This chain's CDR3 is CASRSGTESSGNTIYF. DNA for the CDR3: TGTGCCAGCAGATCCGGGACAGAGAGTTCTGGAAACACCATATATTTT.

The rearrangement links TRBV6-6 to TRBJ1-1, with 9 positions matching TRBD1. Losses at the gene ends were 2 bases for V and 8 bases for J; bases not matched to a gene: 6. CDR3 length equals 14 residues. The V gene's germline CDR1 is MNHNY and CDR2 SVGAGI (reference sequence). Written as DNA, the CDR3 is TGTGCCAGCAGTTACGCGGGACAGGGTCTCGAAGCTTTCTTT. It is translated as CASSYAGQGLEAFF.

This clone was counted a single time. The chain is built from TRBV29-1 and TRBJ1-2; D remains ambiguous. V was clipped by 4 bases and J by 3 bases, with 12 bases between them. This CDR3 spans 13 amino acids. Germline CDR1 SQVTM, CDR2 ANQGSEA. CDR3 residues: CSVGEVGYYGYTF. The CDR3 bases are TGCAGCGTTGGTGAGGTGGGTTACTATGGCTACACCTTC.

This chain connects TRBV30 to TRBJ1-6, with 7 positions matching TRBD1. The CDR3 consists of 15 residues. The trim removed 3 bases at V and 7 bases at J, leaving 9 bases unmatched. Per germline, CDR1 GTSNPN and CDR2 SVGIG (reference sequence). CDR3 amino acids: CAWRGDKGANSPLHF. DNA of the CDR3: TGTGCCTGGAGGGGGGACAAGGGGGCAAATTCACCCCTCCACTTT. The whole variable domain, filled in from reference TRBV30 and TRBJ1-6, reads SQTIHQWPATLVQPVGSPLSLECTVEGTSNPNLYWYRQAAGRGLQLLFYSVGIGQISSEVPQNLSASRPQDRQFILSSKKLLLSDSGFYLCAWRGDKGANSPLHFGNGTRLTVT.

This chain connects TRBV21-1 to TRBJ2-7; the D call TRBD2 from the table was never checked on the DNA. TRBV21-1 is annotated as a pseudogene. CDR3 length: 14 residues. CDR3 protein: CASSKRKGLIEQYF. CDR3 nucleotide sequence: TGTGCCAGCAGCAAACGTAAGGGACTAATCGAGCAGTACTTC.

This clone was recorded a few times. V and J are TRBV6-6 and TRBJ1-1; D is uncertain. The CDR3 loop spans 15 amino acids. Germline-derived CDR1 and CDR2 are MNHNY and SVGAGI (reference sequence). V lost 6 bases and J lost 4, with 18 bases in between. The CDR3 loop reads CASSWEERVGTEAFF. CDR3 sequence (DNA): TGTGCCAGCAGCTGGGAGGAAAGGGTTGGCACTGAAGCTTTCTTT.

Worth noting for this clone: Since a far larger clone is one base different, this is likely a read error. V is TRBV7-9 and J is TRBJ1-1; 7 bases fit TRBD1. Germline loops: CDR1 SEHNR, CDR2 FQNEAQ (reference sequence). The CDR3 length is 15 residues. The CDR3 coding sequence is TGTTCCAGCAGCCTCCAGACAGGGTTGAACACTGAAGCTTTCTTT. Translated, it gives CSSSLQTGLNTEAFF.

The rearrangement joins TRBV10-2 to TRBJ1-2; 7 bases are a match to TRBD1. CDR1 WSHSY and CDR2 SAAADI come from the germline V gene. V shed 4 bases, J shed 3 bases, and the junction held 5 bases outside the gene matches. The CDR3 is made up of 14 amino acids. The CDR3 DNA is TGCGCCAGCAGTGGCCTGGACAGGTACTATGGCTACACCTTC. It translates to CASSGLDRYYGYTF.

This clone appeared a few times. The chain carries TRBV9 and TRBJ2-2, with D possibly TRBD2 on 6 matching bases. The CDR3 has 15 amino acids. The germline gives CDR1 SGDLS, CDR2 YYNGEE. Trimming left V 3 bases short and J 4 bases short, with 13 bases between. CDR3 region: CASSAEGLGTGELFF. As DNA, the CDR3 is TGTGCCAGCAGCGCGGAGGGGTTAGGCACCGGGGAGCTGTTTTTT. Complete variable domain (other parts from reference TRBV9 and TRBJ2-2): DSGVTQTPKHLITATGQRVTLRCSPRSGDLSVYWYQQSLDQGLQFLIQYYNGEERAKGNILERFSAQQFPDLHSELNLSSLELGDSALYFCASSAEGLGTGELFFGEGSRLTVL.

The V call is TRBV5-4, the J call TRBJ2-7, with D perhaps matching TRBD1 (6 bases). The germline V gene encodes CDR1 SGHNT and CDR2 YYREEE (reference sequence). The CDR3 sequence is 13 residues long. Between the trimmed V and J ends, which lost 4 bases and 3 bases, there was a span of 11 bases. The CDR3 spells CASSRVDSYEQYF. The CDR3 DNA reads as TGTGCCAGCAGCAGGGTGGACAGCTACGAGCAGTACTTC.

This chain joins TRBV16 and TRBJ1-2; D is ambiguous. The CDR3 runs to 15 residues. V lost 0 bases and J 0 bases, leaving 8 bases between the germline ends. Germline loops: CDR1 KGHSY, CDR2 FQNENV. The CDR3 here is CASSQSASSNYGYTF. The DNA of the CDR3 is TGTGCCAGCAGCCAATCGGCCAGTTCTAACTATGGCTACACCTTC.

The chain joins TRBV19 to TRBJ2-5; D uncertain. The CDR3 totals 13 residues. Trimming left V 1 base short and J 3 bases short, with 6 bases between. The V gene's germline CDR1 is LNHDA and CDR2 SQIVND (reference sequence). The CDR3 DNA reads TGTGCCAGTAGTATAGTTCGGGAAGAGACCCAGTACTTC. It translates to CASSIVREETQYF.

This chain uses TRBV7-9 with TRBJ2-5; 8 nucleotides align to TRBD2. TRBJ2-7 matches the DNA end more closely, so the J call is doubtful. From germline, CDR1 is SEHNR and CDR2 FQNEAQ (reference sequence). The CDR3 has 15 residues. CDR3 DNA: TGTGCCAGCAGCCCGGCACTAGCGGTTGCCTACGAGCAGTACTTC. Amino acid sequence: CASSPALAVAYEQYF.